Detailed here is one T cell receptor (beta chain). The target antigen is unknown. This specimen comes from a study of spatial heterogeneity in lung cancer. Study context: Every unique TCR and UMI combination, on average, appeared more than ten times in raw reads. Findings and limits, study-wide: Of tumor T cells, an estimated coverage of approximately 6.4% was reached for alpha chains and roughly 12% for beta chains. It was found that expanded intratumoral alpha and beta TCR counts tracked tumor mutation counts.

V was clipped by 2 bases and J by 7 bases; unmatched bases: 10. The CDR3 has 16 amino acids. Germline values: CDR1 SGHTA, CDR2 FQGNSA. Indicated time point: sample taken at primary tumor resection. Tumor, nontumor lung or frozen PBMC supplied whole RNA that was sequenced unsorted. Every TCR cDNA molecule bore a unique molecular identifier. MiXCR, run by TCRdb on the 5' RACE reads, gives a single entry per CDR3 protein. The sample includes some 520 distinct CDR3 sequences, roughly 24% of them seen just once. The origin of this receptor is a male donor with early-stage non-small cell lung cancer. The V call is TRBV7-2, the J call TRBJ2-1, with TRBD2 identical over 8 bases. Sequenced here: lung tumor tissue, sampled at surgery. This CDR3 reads CASSLKGLGPPNEQFF. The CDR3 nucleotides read TGTGCCAGCAGCTTAAAGGGACTAGGGCCACCTAATGAGCAGTTCTTC.